The rows below give T cell receptor beta chains drawn from one sample of a study of vaccination and CD4 T cells after COVID-19. TCRdb reanalysed the PCR reads using MiXCR and keeps one entry per CDR3 protein. The data show 13,000 or so distinct CDR3 sequences, 27% seen once. These receptors have no known antigen. The sequenced sample was CD4+ T cells from blood, cultured in vitro, obtained before SARS-CoV-2 vaccination. The receptors originated from a human donor who received a COVID-19 vaccine. Each CDR3 is given with its conserved first and last residue. A D gene is named only where the DNA matches it firmly. Clone size is not always given. Where it is, it says once, few, many or a class for expanded clones.

D,V,size,J,DNA,CDR3
.,TRBV9,.,TRBJ2-3,TGTGCCAGCAGCGTATTCGGTGACCCCACAGATACGCAGTATTTT,CASSVFGDPTDTQYF
.,TRBV12-3/TRBV12-4,.,TRBJ1-4,TGTGCCAGCAGTTTAACCGGAGGAAATGAAAAACTGTTTTTT,CASSLTGGNEKLFF
TRBD2,TRBV7-2,.,TRBJ2-4,TGTGCCAGCAGCCCCCGAAGCGGGGAGGGCTGGTACTTC,CASSPRSGEGWYF
.,TRBV7-8,once,TRBJ2-5,TGTGCCAGCAGCCCCGCCCGGACCCAGTACTTC,CASSPARTQYF
.,TRBV19,few,TRBJ1-1,TGTGCCAGTAGTCCGCTGAACACTGAAGCTTTCTTT,CASSPLNTEAFF
.,TRBV7-8,.,TRBJ1-2,TGTGCCAGCAGCTACGCGAGGACAGAAGCTAACTATGGCTACACCTTC,CASSYARTEANYGYTF
.,TRBV12-3/TRBV12-4,few,TRBJ2-5,TGTGCCAGCGGAGTTGGCCAACCGGGCACGCCGGAGACCCAGTACTTC,CASGVGQPGTPETQYF
.,TRBV19,few,TRBJ1-1,TGTGCCAGTAGTATAGATCTATTCCGGGGTGGGACTGAAGCTTTCTTT,CASSIDLFRGGTEAFF
.,TRBV30,few,TRBJ2-7,TGTGCCTGGAGTGTACGGGACGCTGGATCCTACGAGCAGTACTTC,CAWSVRDAGSYEQYF
TRBD1,TRBV6-1,.,TRBJ2-2,TGTGCCAGCAGGCGACAGGGGAGGTTTACCGGGGAGCTGTTTTTT,CASRRQGRFTGELFF
TRBD1,TRBV2,.,TRBJ1-2,TGTGCCAGCAGTGCCGGGACAGGGTCCGTCCTCTATGGCTACACCTTC,CASSAGTGSVLYGYTF
TRBD1,TRBV7-9,few,TRBJ1-5,TGTGCCAGCAGCCCCATGGCGGGACAGGGTAGCAATCAGCCCCAGCATTTT,CASSPMAGQGSNQPQHF